This entry lists 30 T cell receptor beta chains sequenced from one sample in a study of T cells in pancreatic ductal adenocarcinoma. Surgery without prior neoadjuvant therapy was the treatment of the selected pancreatic ductal adenocarcinoma patients. Assay used: immunoSEQ multiplex PCR; TCRdb lists only in-frame clones, some missing. Among over 85,000 clones listed, roughly 96% were seen once. Sequenced material: PBMCs. The receptor set was obtained from a human donor with pancreatic ductal adenocarcinoma.

This chain uses TRBV6-1 with TRBJ1-2; a weak D match, TRBD1 (5 bases). V lost 3 bases, J lost 8 bases, and 10 bases lay in between. The CDR3 sequence is 12 residues long. Looked up from germline, CDR1 is MNHNS and CDR2 is SASEGT. CDR3 region: CASSDRVLGYTF. In DNA, the CDR3 is TGTGCCAGCAGTGACAGGGTCCTCGGCTACACCTTC.

The chain joins TRBV28 to TRBJ1-5, with TRBD1 matching 7 bases. V lost 5 bases, J lost 3 bases, and 4 bases stayed unmatched. CDR3 length equals 14 residues. From germline, CDR1 is MDHEN and CDR2 SYDVKM. The DNA of the CDR3 is TGTGCCAGCAGTGTGGGGACAGACAATCAGCCCCAGCATTTT. Translated: CASSVGTDNQPQHF.

This sequence joins TRBV30 and TRBJ2-7; D not certain. Per germline, CDR1 GTSNPN and CDR2 SVGIG (reference sequence). The CDR3 sequence is 12 residues long. V was pared by 2 bases and J by 0 bases, with 5 bases between. The CDR3 loop is CAWSMSSYEQYF. In DNA form, the CDR3 reads TGTGCCTGGAGTATGAGCTCCTACGAGCAGTACTTC.

This rearrangement joins TRBV7-2 to TRBJ2-1, with a tentative D call TRBD2 (6 bases). Germline V gene data show CDR1 as SGHTA and CDR2 as FQGNSA. The CDR3 totals 16 residues. V lost 1 base to trimming and J lost 13 bases, with 23 bases between them. The CDR3 spells CASSLGGGPPPRLQFF. The CDR3 coding sequence is TGTGCCAGCAGCTTAGGGGGAGGTCCACCGCCGAGACTCCAGTTCTTC.

V is TRBV5-8 and J is TRBJ2-3, with 9 bases lining up with TRBD1. CDR1 is SGHTS and CDR2 is YDEGEE in the germline V gene. The trim removed 4 bases at V and 3 bases at J, leaving 15 bases unmatched. The CDR3 extends over 18 amino acids. The CDR3 region has the DNA TGTGCCAGCAGCCACCCCTGGGGACAGGGCATAAGGACAGATACGCAGTATTTT. Its translation: CASSHPWGQGIRTDTQYF. The whole variable domain, remainder taken from reference TRBV5-8 and TRBJ2-3, is EAGVTQSPTHLIKTRGQQATLRCSPISGHTSVYWYQQALGLGLQFLLWYDEGEERNRGNFPPRFSGRQFPNYSSELNVNALELEDSALYLCASSHPWGQGIRTDTQYFGPGTRLTVL.

V and J are TRBV19 and TRBJ2-7; 8 bases map to TRBD2. The CDR3 consists of 14 residues. The germline gives CDR1 LNHDA, CDR2 SQIVND (reference sequence). J lost 1 base, V lost 10 bases, and 9 bases had no gene match. The CDR3 reads CATSLAGGSYEQYF. CDR3 bases: TGTGCCACTTCCCTAGCGGGCGGATCCTACGAGCAGTACTTC.

The V call is TRBV28, the J call TRBJ1-4, with TRBD1 as a possible D gene (5 bases). The CDR3 length is 13 residues. From germline, CDR1 is MDHEN and CDR2 SYDVKM. Trimming took 8 bases from V and 3 from J, leaving 10 bases between them. CDR3 nucleotide sequence: TGTGCCAGCGATGGGGGGGCTAATGAAAAACTGTTTTTT. Amino acids: CASDGGANEKLFF.

The chain joins TRBV6-5 to TRBJ1-4; D call uncertain. Trimming took off 6 bases at V and 8 bases at J, with 16 bases between the two ends. This CDR3 contains 14 residues. Germline lookup yields CDR1 MNHEY and CDR2 SVGAGI. This chain's CDR3 is CASSPRGDIEKLFF. The CDR3, as DNA: TGTGCCAGCAGCCCACGGGGAGATATAGAAAAACTGTTTTTT.

This clone has a handful of counts. V usage is TRBV2 and J usage is TRBJ2-5; TRBD2 aligns across 7 bases. This CDR3 contains 13 residues. Germline CDR1 and CDR2: SNHLY and FYNNEI. V was clipped by 5 bases and J by 1 base; unmatched bases: 1. The CDR3 region is CASSSSGQETQYF. The CDR3 DNA sequence: TGTGCCAGCAGTTCTAGCGGCCAAGAGACCCAGTACTTC.

This chain uses TRBV10-2 with TRBJ2-7, with 14 bases lining up with TRBD2. The trim removed 7 bases at V and 6 bases at J, leaving 2 bases unmatched. The CDR3 has 13 residues. From germline, CDR1 is WSHSY and CDR2 SAAADI. CDR3 in DNA: TGCGCCAGCATCGGACTAGCGGGAGGCGAGCAGTACTTC. Translation gives CASIGLAGGEQYF.

The CDR3 sequence: CASSAQGSGSNEQYF. In DNA form, the CDR3 reads TGCGCCAGCAGCGCCCAGGGGAGTGGGAGCAACGAGCAGTACTTC. This rearrangement joins TRBV5-1 to TRBJ2-7, with D tentatively TRBD1 (6 bases). Germline CDR1 reads SGHRS; CDR2 reads YFSETQ. V was clipped by 4 bases and J by 5 bases, with 19 bases between them. The CDR3 runs 15 residues.

The chain has TRBV6-6 and TRBJ1-5, with unresolved D. The CDR3 extends over 14 amino acids. CDR1 and CDR2 (germline): MNHNY, SVGAGI (reference sequence). V lost 5 bases to trimming and J lost 1 base, with 9 bases between them. Here the CDR3 DNA reads TGTGCCAGCAGTCAAGACACCAGCAATCAGCCCCAGCATTTT. Protein: CASSQDTSNQPQHF.

The V gene is TRBV28, the J gene TRBJ1-1; 7 bases align to TRBD1. The CDR3 consists of 16 residues. Germline loops: CDR1 MDHEN, CDR2 SYDVKM. V dropped 7 bases and J dropped 3; count of bases not matched to a gene: 14. Written as DNA, the CDR3 is TGTGCCAGCACCCTCCTTATCTCCGGGACAGACACTGAAGCTTTCTTT. The encoded protein is CASTLLISGTDTEAFF.

This clone was seen just once. The rearrangement uses TRBV5-4 and TRBJ2-7; 7 nucleotides match TRBD2. The CDR3 is 13 residues long. Germline CDR1 and CDR2: SGHNT and YYREEE (reference sequence). Trimming removed 3 bases from V and 2 bases from J; junction bases left unmatched: 2. The CDR3 region has the DNA TGTGCCAGCAGCTCGAGCGGGACCTACGAGCAGTACTTC. Translating it yields CASSSSGTYEQYF.

This sequence joins TRBV19 and TRBJ2-5; a possible D gene is TRBD1 (5 bases). The CDR3 runs to 14 residues. Germline CDR1 is LNHDA and CDR2 is SQIVND (reference sequence). Trimming stripped 6 bases from V and 4 bases from J, with 15 bases between. This CDR3 is CASSQGNFRETQYF. CDR3 nucleotides: TGTGCCAGTAGCCAGGGTAATTTCAGAGAGACCCAGTACTTC.

The genes are TRBV6-4 and TRBJ2-2; D call uncertain. V dropped 4 bases and J dropped 4 bases, with 7 bases sitting between them. Germline lookup yields CDR1 MRHNA and CDR2 SNTAGT. The CDR3 totals 13 residues. The CDR3, as DNA: TGTGCCAGCAGTGCGGCAGGCACCGGGGAGCTGTTTTTT. Translated, it gives CASSAAGTGELFF.

The chain links TRBV18 to TRBJ2-1, with 7 bases that match TRBD1. The CDR3 sequence is 13 residues long. The V gene end was trimmed by 4 bases and the J gene end by 7 bases; junction bases not matched to a gene: 4. The germline gives CDR1 KGHSH, CDR2 LQKENI. CDR3 region: CASSLRQGNEQFF. In DNA, the CDR3 is TGTGCCAGCTCACTCCGACAGGGAAATGAGCAGTTCTTC.

The rearrangement links TRBV5-1 to TRBJ2-3, with TRBD2 matching 12 bases. The V segment lost 4 bases and the J segment 2 bases; nucleotides outside the gene matches: 11. The CDR3 is 18 amino acids. CDR1 is SGHRS, CDR2 YFSETQ, per germline. CDR3 bases: TGCGCCAGCAGCCCCAGACTAGCGGGGGCGGGAAACACAGATACGCAGTATTTT. Protein sequence: CASSPRLAGAGNTDTQYF.

The V gene is TRBV27, the J gene TRBJ1-5, with D maybe TRBD1 (6 bases). V was clipped by 7 bases and J by 4 bases, with 23 bases between them. The V gene's germline CDR1 is MNHEY and CDR2 SMNVEV (reference sequence). CDR3 length: 17 amino acids. The CDR3 DNA sequence: TGTGCCAGCACCGATTTCCCCTTACAGGGTCGGAATCAGCCCCAGCATTTT. It encodes CASTDFPLQGRNQPQHF.

The chain carries TRBV7-9 and TRBJ2-7; possibly TRBD2 for D (5 bases). The CDR3 contains 14 residues. Germline CDR1 reads SEHNR; CDR2 reads FQNEAQ (reference sequence). Trimming stripped 5 bases from V and 5 bases from J, with 16 bases between. This CDR3 reads CASSGGGFPNEQYF. For the CDR3, the DNA is TGTGCCAGCAGCGGAGGTGGATTTCCTAACGAGCAGTACTTC.

This chain joins TRBV28 and TRBJ2-7; D is uncertain. V lost 2 bases to trimming and J lost 4 bases, with 6 bases between them. The CDR3 totals 12 residues. The germline V gene has CDR1 MDHEN and CDR2 SYDVKM. This CDR3 is CASSLPGYEQYF. The CDR3, as DNA: TGTGCCAGCAGTTTACCAGGATACGAGCAGTACTTC.

V gene TRBV30 combines with J gene TRBJ2-3; 7 nucleotides align to TRBD2. This CDR3 spans 14 amino acids. With 3 bases clipped from V and 1 base from J, the junction kept 4 bases outside the gene matches. CDR1 GTSNPN and CDR2 SVGIG come from the germline V gene (reference sequence). The CDR3 loop reads CAWRLGGGTDTQYF. CDR3 nucleotides: TGTGCCTGGAGGTTGGGGGGGGGCACAGATACGCAGTATTTT.

This rearrangement joins TRBV7-9 to TRBJ1-5; 7 nucleotides match TRBD1. J lost 3 bases, V lost 6 bases, and 5 bases had no gene match. From germline, CDR1 is SEHNR and CDR2 FQNEAQ (reference sequence). CDR3 length: 14 residues. The CDR3 is CASRDTGDNQPQHF. In nucleotides, the CDR3 is TGTGCCAGCAGGGATACAGGGGACAATCAGCCCCAGCATTTT.

The V gene is TRBV2, the J gene TRBJ2-7; D is perhaps TRBD1 (6 bases). With 7 bases removed from V and 2 bases from J, the gap between germline ends came to 15 bases. This CDR3 spans 14 amino acids. The germline gives CDR1 SNHLY, CDR2 FYNNEI. The CDR3 DNA sequence: TGTGCCAGCAATCGCAGGGGTGCGACCTACGAGCAGTACTTC. Its protein is CASNRRGATYEQYF. The variable domain in full, completed from reference TRBV2 and TRBJ2-7, reads EPEVTQTPSHQVTQMGQEVILRCVPISNHLYFYWYRQILGQKVEFLVSFYNNEISEKSEIFDDQFSVERPDGSNFTLKIRSTKLEDSAMYFCASNRRGATYEQYFGPGTRLTVT.

The chain joins TRBV5-1 to TRBJ2-6; a weak D match, TRBD1 (6 bases). Trimming removed 0 bases from V and 0 bases from J, with 13 bases in between. CDR1 and CDR2 from the germline V gene are SGHRS and YFSETQ. CDR3 length: 18 residues. CDR3 sequence reads: CASSLVGDIPSGANVLTF. The CDR3, as DNA: TGCGCCAGCAGCTTGGTGGGGGACATTCCCTCTGGGGCCAACGTCCTGACTTTC.

The CDR3 region has the DNA TGTGCCAGCAGCTTGGCCCCGGTCACAGAGACCCAGTACTTC. Translation gives CASSLAPVTETQYF. The rearrangement joins TRBV5-4 to TRBJ2-5; D ambiguous. Germline loops: CDR1 SGHNT, CDR2 YYREEE (reference sequence). The V end was cut by 0 bases, the J end by 4 bases, with 10 bases between. This CDR3 has 14 amino acids.

The chain uses TRBV30 and TRBJ2-5; unclear D gene. The V gene lost 0 bases and the J gene lost 5 bases, with 10 bases spanning the gap. Germline V CDR1 and CDR2: GTSNPN, SVGIG (reference sequence). This CDR3 region has 13 residues. The CDR3 region is CAWSVQESETQYF. CDR3 nucleotides: TGTGCCTGGAGTGTGCAGGAATCGGAGACCCAGTACTTC. Full variable domain (outside the CDR3, taken from reference TRBV30 and TRBJ2-5): SQTIHQWPATLVQPVGSPLSLECTVEGTSNPNLYWYRQAAGRGLQLLFYSVGIGQISSEVPQNLSASRPQDRQFILSSKKLLLSDSGFYLCAWSVQESETQYFGPGTRLLVL.

The chain joins TRBV4-2 to TRBJ2-3; 12 bases align to TRBD2. Germline-derived CDR1 and CDR2 are LGHNA and YNFKEQ. V lost 11 bases and J lost 2; bases outside the gene matches: 14. The CDR3 runs 17 residues. DNA of the CDR3: TGTGCCTCGAGTCGGGCTAGCGGGGGGGGGTTCACAGATACGCAGTATTTT. Its protein is CASSRASGGGFTDTQYF.

J is TRBJ1-4 and V is TRBV28; D call uncertain. The CDR3 loop spans 16 amino acids. V was trimmed by 2 bases and J by 0 bases, leaving 10 bases between them. Germline V gene sequence: CDR1 MDHEN, CDR2 SYDVKM. The CDR3 here is CASSLPSLATNEKLFF. For the CDR3, the DNA is TGTGCCAGCAGTTTACCCTCTTTAGCAACTAATGAAAAACTGTTTTTT.

This clone appeared a single time. V gene TRBV4-2 combines with J gene TRBJ2-7; D remains unclear. V lost 0 bases to trimming and J lost 4 bases, with 10 bases between them. This CDR3 has 14 amino acids. CDR1 is LGHNA and CDR2 is YNFKEQ in the germline V gene. The CDR3 bases are TGTGCCAGCAGCCAAGAAGCTAGTGTTTACGAGCAGTACTTC. This encodes CASSQEASVYEQYF.